A single sample gave rise to the 4 T cell receptor beta chains below, sequenced in a study of blood T cell repertoires in COVID-19. Generated by immunoSEQ multiplex PCR, the TCRdb table keeps only in-frame clones and is missing some. This table has some 380,000 clones, 88% appearing once. The sequencing input was PBMCs or T cells enriched from blood (not recorded which). The receptors come from a woman aged 35 to 49 with acute COVID-19.

The count of this clone is one. CDR3 nucleotide sequence: TGCAGTGCTAGTGGGGGGCTCGATGGCTACACCTTC. Translated, it gives CSASGGLDGYTF. The rearrangement links TRBV20-1 to TRBJ1-2, with a possible D match to TRBD1 (6 bases). This CDR3 has 12 residues. Germline loops: CDR1 DFQATT, CDR2 SNEGSKA (reference sequence). V was shortened by 3 bases and J by 6 bases, with 11 bases between the two germline ends.

V and J are TRBV2 and TRBJ1-1, with D possibly matching TRBD1 (6 bases). V was shortened by 9 bases and J by 6 bases, with 23 bases between the two germline ends. The CDR3 sequence is 15 residues long. The germline V gene encodes CDR1 SNHLY and CDR2 FYNNEI. CDR3 in DNA: TGTGCCAGTGGGGGAGGGGGGTTGATTTTGGCTGAAGCTTTCTTT. Its protein is CASGGGGLILAEAFF. Full variable domain (remainder filled in from reference TRBV2 and TRBJ1-1): EPEVTQTPSHQVTQMGQEVILRCVPISNHLYFYWYRQILGQKVEFLVSFYNNEISEKSEIFDDQFSVERPDGSNFTLKIRSTKLEDSAMYFCASGGGGLILAEAFFGQGTRLTVV.

V gene TRBV5-1 combines with J gene TRBJ1-4; TRBD1 matches 8 bases. This CDR3 has 17 amino acids. Germline CDR1 is SGHRS and CDR2 is YFSETQ. After removal of 4 bases from V and 7 bases from J, the junction contained 15 bases not matched to a gene. DNA of the CDR3: TGCGCCAGCAGCCGGGACAGGCGGGCCTTCAAGAGTGAAAAACTGTTTTTT. It codes for CASSRDRRAFKSEKLFF.

The rearrangement joins TRBV19 to TRBJ1-3; D is unclear. The germline V gene has CDR1 LNHDA and CDR2 SQIVND (reference sequence). The CDR3 has 14 residues. The V end was cut by 7 bases, the J end by 2 bases, with 12 bases between. In DNA form, the CDR3 reads TGTGCCAGTACCCTACTAGGACCTGGAAACACCATATATTTT. This sequence encodes CASTLLGPGNTIYF.